A single sample is the source of the 19 T cell receptor beta chains below, sequenced in a study of T-cell memory formation after mild COVID-19. Each CDR3 protein is one row after TCRdb ran MiXCR on the 5' RACE reads. The sample holds roughly 130,000 distinct CDR3 sequences; about a sixth are singletons and the top ten take approximately 4.7%. Sequenced sample: PBMCs or a T cell subset sorted from them (not recorded which). These receptors were collected from a man younger than 35 who had mild COVID-19 (a few samples of this study predate the infection). Cell type and time point are not known.

DNA of the CDR3: TGTGCCAGGGGAGGGCTTCGGCAGCATTTT. This codes for CARGGLRQHF. This chain links TRBV7-3 with TRBJ1-5; D is undetermined. CDR3 size: 10 residues. From germline, CDR1 is SGHTA and CDR2 FQGTGA. V dropped 9 bases and J dropped 13 bases, with 13 bases sitting between them.

This clonotype was seen only a few times. The rearrangement joins TRBV21-1 to TRBJ2-7; the D call in the table, TRBD2, was not verified against the DNA. TRBV21-1 is a listed pseudogene. There are 16 residues in the CDR3. The CDR3 DNA is TGTGCCAGCAGCAAAGCCGAACTAGCGGGGACCTACGAGCAGTACGTC. The encoded protein is CASSKAELAGTYEQYV.

J is TRBJ1-3 and V is TRBV20-1; 11 bases are a match to TRBD1. The ends lost 0 bases at V and 3 bases at J; junction bases unmatched: 10. Germline CDR1 reads DFQATT; CDR2 reads SNEGSKA (reference sequence). CDR3 length: 18 residues. The DNA for the CDR3 is TGCAGTGCTAGAGATCTTTCGGGGACAGGGGGATATGGAAACACCATATATTTT. It specifies CSARDLSGTGGYGNTIYF.

The chain links TRBV7-8 to TRBJ2-5; D is uncertain. This CDR3 has 14 amino acids. V lost 5 bases to trimming and J lost 7 bases, with 17 bases between them. The germline CDR1 and CDR2 sequences are SGHVS and FQNEAQ. The CDR3 sequence: CASSLTPPHGTQYF. Written as DNA, the CDR3 is TGTGCCAGCAGCCTTACGCCCCCGCACGGGACCCAGTACTTC.

This clonotype occurred a few times. This rearrangement joins TRBV7-9 to TRBJ2-7; TRBD2 matches 8 bases. Germline CDR1 reads SEHNR; CDR2 reads FQNEAQ (reference sequence). The junction had 8 bases not matched to a gene; V was cut back by 0 bases and J by 4 bases. The CDR3 is made up of 16 amino acids. The CDR3 is CASSLASGAPIYEQYF. CDR3 DNA sequence: TGTGCCAGCAGCTTAGCTAGCGGGGCACCTATTTACGAGCAGTACTTC.

V gene TRBV3-1 combines with J gene TRBJ2-7; 7 positions match TRBD1. This CDR3 region has 15 residues. The V segment lost 0 bases and the J segment 5 bases; nucleotides outside the gene matches: 7. Germline CDR1 is LGHDT and CDR2 is YNNKEL (reference sequence). The CDR3 DNA reads TGTGCCAGCAGCCAAGACCGGGACAGCGTCCACGAGCAGTACGTC. As protein: CASSQDRDSVHEQYV.

The CDR3, as DNA: TGCAGCACGGACGAGAGCTATGGCTACACCTTC. Its protein product is CSTDESYGYTF. V usage is TRBV29-1 and J usage is TRBJ1-2, with D hard to call. Between the trimmed V and J ends, which lost 8 bases and 4 bases, there was a span of 11 bases. The CDR3 is 11 amino acids. Germline values: CDR1 SQVTM, CDR2 ANQGSEA.

This clonotype was detected ten times or more. The rearrangement joins TRBV6-4 to TRBJ2-5; no definite D call. CDR3 length equals 13 residues. The germline V gene encodes CDR1 MRHNA and CDR2 SNTAGT. V shed 4 bases and J shed 5 bases, with 11 bases lying between them. Here the CDR3 reads CASSVLMGETQYF. The CDR3 bases are TGTGCCAGCAGTGTTTTGATGGGGGAGACCCAGTACTTC.

The gene calls are TRBV10-3 and TRBJ2-5; D ambiguous. Germline V CDR1 and CDR2: ENHRY, SYGVKD. CDR3 length equals 14 residues. V lost 0 bases to trimming and J lost 2 bases, with 7 bases between them. CDR3 sequence (DNA): TGTGCCATCAGTGAGTCATGGGATCAAGAGACCCAGTACTTC. This gives the protein CAISESWDQETQYF.

The rearrangement joins TRBV9 to TRBJ2-5; 8 bases align to TRBD1. The CDR3 runs 14 residues. CDR1 is SGDLS and CDR2 is YYNGEE in the germline V gene. After removal of 1 base from V and 4 bases from J, the junction contained 3 bases not matched to a gene. This CDR3 is CASSVQGARETQYF. CDR3 nucleotide sequence: TGTGCCAGCAGCGTACAGGGGGCGCGAGAGACCCAGTACTTC. Supplemented by reference TRBV9 and TRBJ2-5, the full variable domain reads DSGVTQTPKHLITATGQRVTLRCSPRSGDLSVYWYQQSLDQGLQFLIQYYNGEERAKGNILERFSAQQFPDLHSELNLSSLELGDSALYFCASSVQGARETQYFGPGTRLLVL.

This clonotype occurred a few times. The chain carries TRBV5-1 and TRBJ2-7, with 8 bases aligning to TRBD1. This CDR3 has 15 residues. Germline CDR1 SGHRS, CDR2 YFSETQ. Trimming cost V 0 bases and J 4 bases; bases outside gene matches: 6. Here the CDR3 DNA reads TGCGCCAGCAGCTTGGACGGGACAGGCCGTTACGAGCAGTACGTC. Residues: CASSLDGTGRYEQYV.

This clonotype appeared a few times. The V call is TRBV28, the J call TRBJ1-2; the D gene is possibly TRBD1 (5 bases). In germline, CDR1 is MDHEN, CDR2 SYDVKM. V was trimmed by 6 bases and J by 1 base, leaving 12 bases between them. The CDR3 runs to 14 residues. CDR3 nucleotide sequence: TGTGCCAGCAGCGGACACAGCATTAACTATGGCTACACCTTC. It encodes CASSGHSINYGYTF.

The chain uses TRBV4-3 and TRBJ2-2; D possibly uses TRBD1 or TRBD2 (5 bases each). The germline V gene encodes CDR1 LGHNA and CDR2 YSLEER. The CDR3 has 16 amino acids. The germline V and J ends were trimmed by 2 bases and 1 base, with 11 bases remaining between them. The CDR3 here is CASSQYRDLNTGELFF. CDR3 sequence (DNA): TGCGCCAGCAGCCAATATCGGGACCTGAACACCGGGGAGCTGTTTTTT.

The CDR3 loop reads CASSFSGPNTGELFF. CDR3 coding DNA: TGCGCCAGCAGCTTTTCGGGGCCTAACACCGGGGAGCTGTTTTTT. This sequence joins TRBV5-1 and TRBJ2-2; D is tentatively TRBD1 or TRBD2 (5 bases each). Germline-derived CDR1 and CDR2 are SGHRS and YFSETQ. This CDR3 has 15 amino acids. V gave up 2 bases and J gave up 2 bases, with 10 bases separating them.

V gene TRBV5-1 combines with J gene TRBJ2-1; D is undetermined. The CDR3 has 12 amino acids. CDR1 and CDR2 from the germline V gene are SGHRS and YFSETQ. V was clipped by 1 base and J by 10 bases, with 9 bases between them. The CDR3, as DNA: TGCGCCAGCAGCTTGAGGGAAGGCGAGCAGTTCTTC. Protein product: CASSLREGEQFF.

The chain recombines TRBV12-3 or TRBV12-4 with TRBJ1-2; a possible D gene is TRBD1 (6 bases). This CDR3 spans 16 amino acids. V shed 3 bases and J shed 4 bases, with 18 bases lying between them. CDR3 in amino acids: CASSLFGQGHGYGYTF. CDR3 coding DNA: TGTGCCAGCAGTTTGTTTGGGCAGGGGCACGGCTATGGCTACACCTTC.

This clonotype was counted a few times. The J gene is TRBJ1-1, the V gene TRBV29-1, with TRBD1 matching 7 bases. This CDR3 has 15 amino acids. The V segment lost 6 bases and the J segment 1 base; nucleotides outside the gene matches: 11. Germline loops: CDR1 SQVTM, CDR2 ANQGSEA. The chain's CDR3 is CSVITRDRRNTEAFF. The DNA of the CDR3 is TGCAGCGTCATCACAAGGGACAGAAGGAACACTGAAGCTTTCTTT. Full variable domain (remainder filled in from reference TRBV29-1 and TRBJ1-1): SAVISQKPSRDICQRGTSLTIQCQVDSQVTMMFWYRQQPGQSLTLIATANQGSEATYESGFVIDKFPISRPNLTFSTLTVSNMSPEDSSIYLCSVITRDRRNTEAFFGQGTRLTVV.

This clonotype appeared a few times. CDR3 sequence: CASSLEGVRALNTGELFF. CDR3 sequence (DNA): TGTGCCAGCAGCTTAGAGGGCGTCAGGGCGCTTAACACCGGGGAGCTGTTTTTT. The genes are TRBV7-2 and TRBJ2-2, with D tentatively TRBD1 (5 bases). With 1 base removed from V and 2 bases from J, the gap between germline ends came to 17 bases. The CDR3 has 18 residues. The germline V gene has CDR1 SGHTA and CDR2 FQGNSA.

The table lists this clonotype with a few counts. This CDR3 reads CASLEAGGVQETQYF. The DNA for the CDR3 is TGCGCCAGCCTAGAGGCAGGGGGAGTCCAAGAGACCCAGTACTTC. The rearrangement uses TRBV10-2 and TRBJ2-5; 7 nucleotides align to TRBD1. This CDR3 region has 15 residues. J gave up 1 base and V 8 bases, and 10 bases lay outside the gene matches. Germline CDR1 reads WSHSY; CDR2 reads SAAADI.